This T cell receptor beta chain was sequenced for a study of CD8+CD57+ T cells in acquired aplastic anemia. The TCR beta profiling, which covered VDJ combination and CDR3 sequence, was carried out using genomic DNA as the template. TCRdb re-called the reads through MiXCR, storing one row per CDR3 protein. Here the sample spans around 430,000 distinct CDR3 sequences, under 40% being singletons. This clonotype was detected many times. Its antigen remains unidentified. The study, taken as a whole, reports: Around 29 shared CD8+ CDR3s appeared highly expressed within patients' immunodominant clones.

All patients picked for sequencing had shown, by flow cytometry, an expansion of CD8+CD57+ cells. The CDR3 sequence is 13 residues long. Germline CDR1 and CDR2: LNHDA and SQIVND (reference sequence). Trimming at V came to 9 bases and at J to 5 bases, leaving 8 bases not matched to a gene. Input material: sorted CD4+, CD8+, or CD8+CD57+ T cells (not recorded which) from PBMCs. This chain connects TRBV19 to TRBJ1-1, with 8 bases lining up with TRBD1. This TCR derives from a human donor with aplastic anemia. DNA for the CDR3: TGTGCCAGCGGACAGGGACGAACAACTGAAGCTTTCTTT. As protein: CASGQGRTTEAFF.